A single T cell receptor (beta chain) is shown here with its context. No antigen is known for it. The data were obtained in a study of T cell clusters in autoimmune cytopenias. General observations from the study: Primary autoimmune cytopenia patients seemingly lacked the physiological T cell clusters found in healthy donors. No cluster-lack signature appeared between secondary cytopenia and chronic lymphocytic leukemia patients, apparently due to lymphoma masking.

TRB rearrangements were amplified by touch-down multiplex PCR with mixed TRB-A/B primers. TCRdb derives one entry per CDR3 protein from the multiplex PCR reads, leaving out DNA. The sample shows about 4,100 distinct CDR3 sequences, and roughly 14% sits with its ten largest clones. This CDR3 region has 14 residues. The germline gives CDR1 SGHDT, CDR2 YYEEEE. Each sample's input was 200 to 250 ng genomic DNA, some 34,000 genome equivalents. These records were also assigned to another study, of T cell repertoires in aging, cancer and after chemotherapy. That study adds: Over several months to years, re-sampled healthy donor repertoires clearly shared clones. Age-matched healthy donors had significantly more diverse, less clonal blood TCR repertoires than untreated cancer patients.

The source is a human donor in good health. V gene TRBV5-6 combines with J gene TRBJ1-2. Sequenced input: peripheral blood. The chain's CDR3 is CASSLESDSYGYTF.